This T cell receptor (beta chain) was profiled in a study of T-cell memory formation after mild COVID-19. General study findings and limits: CM and EM subsets held most contracting CD4+ clones; EMRA held CD8+ ones. Day 15 to 85 contracting clones showed balanced CD4/CD8; day 15 to 37 expanders favored CD4+.

Trimming took off 0 bases at V and 6 bases at J, with 12 bases between the two ends. The CDR3 is made up of 14 amino acids. CDR1 is SGHRS, CDR2 YFSETQ, per germline. Comments on this clonotype: Antigen: not known.

TCRdb ran MiXCR on the 5' RACE reads and lists one entry per CDR3 protein. This table holds 140,000 or so distinct CDR3 sequences, 13% to 15% found once. What was sequenced was PBMCs or a T cell subset sorted from them (not recorded which). This TCR derives from an adult woman who had mild COVID-19 (a few samples of this study predate the infection). Cell type and time point are not known. The V gene is TRBV5-1, the J gene TRBJ1-2; tentatively, D is TRBD1 (6 bases). The CDR3 sequence: CASSLAGVGDGYTF. The CDR3 DNA is TGCGCCAGCAGCTTGGCAGGGGTGGGTGATGGCTACACCTTC.